These 26 T cell receptor beta chains came from one sample sequenced in a study of cytomegalovirus exposure and HLA in healthy donors. The PCR used 60 Vbeta and 13 Jbeta primers. Repertoires were generated with immunoSEQ multiplex PCR, while TCRdb's copy carries only in-frame clones and drops some. Of around 110,000 clones in the sample, less than 80% were seen once. Sequencing was performed on PBMCs. These receptor sequences come from a young man in good health and CMV-seronegative.

The rearrangement joins TRBV28 to TRBJ2-7, with 9 bases aligning to TRBD2. Germline trimming cut 10 bases from V and 4 bases from J; bases unmatched to any gene: 26. The CDR3 is 19 residues long. Germline values: CDR1 MDHEN, CDR2 SYDVKM. The CDR3 region has the DNA TGTGCCACCACCAAACAGATACTAGGGATGACTAGCGGCCTTTACGAGCAGTACTTC. Translation: CATTKQILGMTSGLYEQYF. Full variable domain (outside the CDR3, taken from reference TRBV28 and TRBJ2-7): DVKVTQSSRYLVKRTGEKVFLECVQDMDHENMFWYRQDPGLGLRLIYFSYDVKMKEKGDIPEGYSVSREKKERFSLILESASTNQTSMYLCATTKQILGMTSGLYEQYFGPGTRLTVT.

The chain joins TRBV16 to TRBJ2-1; TRBD2 matches 11 bases. CDR1 KGHSY and CDR2 FQNENV come from the germline V gene. This CDR3 spans 15 amino acids. Trimming took 4 bases from V and 7 from J; bases not matched to a gene: 6. This CDR3 reads CASSPLAGEGNEQFF. The CDR3 DNA follows: TGTGCCAGCAGCCCACTAGCGGGAGAAGGGAATGAGCAGTTCTTC.

The J gene is TRBJ2-1, the V gene TRBV27; 8 bases map to TRBD2. Germline CDR1 reads MNHEY; CDR2 reads SMNVEV (reference sequence). The CDR3 runs to 17 residues. The junction had 8 bases not matched to a gene; V was cut back by 2 bases and J by 2 bases. CDR3 bases: TGTGCCAGCAGTTTACGGGCGGGGGGCCTGACCTACAATGAGCAGTTCTTC. This sequence encodes CASSLRAGGLTYNEQFF.

V usage is TRBV27 and J usage is TRBJ2-1, with 13 positions matching TRBD2. The germline gives CDR1 MNHEY, CDR2 SMNVEV (reference sequence). There are 17 residues in the CDR3. V was pared by 5 bases and J by 9 bases, with 13 bases of the junction left unmatched. CDR3 coding DNA: TGTGCCAGCAGTCTCCTTGGGACTAGCGGGATTTTGGTTGAGCAGTTCTTC. Its translation is CASSLLGTSGILVEQFF.

V and J are TRBV30 and TRBJ1-6; weak D call: TRBD1 (6 bases). CDR1 and CDR2 from the germline V gene are GTSNPN and SVGIG (reference sequence). V gave up 6 bases and J gave up 0 bases, with 12 bases separating them. The CDR3 has 15 amino acids. In DNA, the CDR3 is TGTGCCTGCGAGACAGGTAGCTCCTATAATTCACCCCTCCACTTT. Protein product: CACETGSSYNSPLHF.

The CDR3 protein is CASSRGTEYEQYF. CDR3 DNA sequence: TGTGCCAGCAGCCGAGGGACAGAATACGAGCAGTACTTC. The gene calls are TRBV7-3 and TRBJ2-7; 7 nucleotides align to TRBD1. The germline V gene encodes CDR1 SGHTA and CDR2 FQGTGA. V shed 5 bases and J 4 bases; nucleotides not matched to a gene: 5. CDR3 length equals 13 residues. The variable domain in full, with the rest retrieved from reference TRBV7-3 and TRBJ2-7, is GAGVSQTPSNKVTEKGKYVELRCDPISGHTALYWYRQSLGQGPEFLIYFQGTGAADDSGLPNDRFFAVRPEGSVSTLKIQRTERGDSAVYLCASSRGTEYEQYFGPGTRLTVT.

The chain combines TRBV18 with TRBJ2-2; 9 bases map to TRBD1. The CDR3 sequence is 17 residues long. With 2 bases clipped from V and 0 bases from J, the junction kept 4 bases outside the gene matches. The germline gives CDR1 KGHSH, CDR2 LQKENI. The DNA for the CDR3 is TGTGCCAGCTCACCATTCCGGACAGGGGCGAACACCGGGGAGCTGTTTTTT. This translates into CASSPFRTGANTGELFF.

The chain uses TRBV10-1 and TRBJ2-5, with 8 bases that match TRBD1. The end of the DNA aligns better with TRBJ2-7, so the J call may be wrong. Germline V lookup: CDR1 WNHNN, CDR2 SYGVQD (reference sequence). The CDR3 loop spans 14 amino acids. CDR3 nucleotides: TGCGCCAGCAGCAAAGGACAGGGCTCCTACGAGCAGTACTTC. Translation gives CASSKGQGSYEQYF.

The chain carries TRBV11-2 and TRBJ2-2; the match to TRBD2 covers 10 bases. The CDR3 contains 16 residues. J lost 2 bases, V lost 8 bases, and 8 bases had no gene match. Germline V gene sequence: CDR1 SGHAT, CDR2 FQNNGV. As DNA, the CDR3 is TGTGCCAGCGTCCCTAGCGGGGGACTCAACACCGGGGAGCTGTTTTTT. Translating it yields CASVPSGGLNTGELFF.

The gene calls are TRBV11-2 and TRBJ2-3, with 10 nucleotides matching TRBD1. Germline assignment: CDR1 SGHAT and CDR2 FQNNGV. The V and J ends lost 4 bases and 2 bases, in that order; junction bases with no gene match: 3. The CDR3 has 15 residues. This CDR3 reads CASSSGTGDTDTQYF. The CDR3, as DNA: TGTGCCAGCAGCTCCGGGACAGGGGACACAGATACGCAGTATTTT.

The chain's CDR3 is CASSMSRAGNTIYF. The CDR3 nucleotides are TGTGCCAGTAGTATGTCCAGGGCTGGAAACACCATATATTTT. The chain employs TRBV19 and TRBJ1-3; the D gene is possibly TRBD1 (5 bases). Trimming removed 3 bases at V and 2 bases at J, with 8 bases between. This CDR3 has 14 residues. Germline CDR1 reads LNHDA; CDR2 reads SQIVND (reference sequence). Full variable domain (outside the CDR3, taken from reference TRBV19 and TRBJ1-3): DGGITQSPKYLFRKEGQNVTLSCEQNLNHDAMYWYRQDPGQGLRLIYYSQIVNDFQKGDIAEGYSVSREKKESFPLTVTSAQKNPTAFYLCASSMSRAGNTIYFGEGSWLTVV.

The chain employs TRBV4-1 and TRBJ2-3; 7 nucleotides align to TRBD2. CDR3 length: 15 amino acids. CDR1 and CDR2 (germline): MGHRA, YSYEKL. V dropped 3 bases and J dropped 0; count of bases not matched to a gene: 3. The CDR3 loop is CASSHSGFSTDTQYF. In DNA form, the CDR3 reads TGCGCCAGCAGCCATAGCGGGTTTAGCACAGATACGCAGTATTTT.

V gene TRBV6-1 combines with J gene TRBJ1-5, with TRBD1 as a possible D gene (5 bases). The CDR3 has 14 residues. V was shortened by 5 bases and J by 3 bases, with 11 bases between the two germline ends. The germline gives CDR1 MNHNS, CDR2 SASEGT. DNA for the CDR3: TGTGCCAGCAGTCTCCTCAGGGACAATCAGCCCCAGCATTTT. The encoded protein is CASSLLRDNQPQHF.

DNA of the CDR3: TGCGCCAGCAGCTTGGAGGGACTAGAGAGAGGTCATACGCAGTATTTT. As protein: CASSLEGLERGHTQYF. J is TRBJ2-3 and V is TRBV5-1; TRBD2 matches 8 bases. Trimming removed 0 bases from V and 7 bases from J; junction bases left unmatched: 10. Germline V CDR1 and CDR2: SGHRS, YFSETQ. CDR3 length: 16 residues.

This clone turned up a few times. The CDR3 protein is CASSPGFSGANVLTF. The DNA for the CDR3 is TGTGCCAGCAGCCCAGGATTCTCTGGGGCCAACGTCCTGACTTTC. J is TRBJ2-6 and V is TRBV11-1, with D uncertain. Trimming removed 5 bases from V and 0 bases from J, with 8 bases in between. There are 15 residues in the CDR3. The germline CDR1 and CDR2 sequences are SGHAT and FQDESV (reference sequence).

The V gene is TRBV27, the J gene TRBJ2-1; the match to TRBD2 covers 9 bases. CDR3 length: 17 residues. From germline, CDR1 is MNHEY and CDR2 SMNVEV (reference sequence). V shed 3 bases and J 1 base; nucleotides not matched to a gene: 7. The CDR3 region is CASSFQIAGESYNEQFF. The CDR3 DNA follows: TGTGCCAGCAGTTTCCAAATAGCGGGAGAGTCCTACAATGAGCAGTTCTTC.

The CDR3 is CATSSRHRGVTEAFF. The CDR3 DNA is TGTGCCACCAGCAGTAGACACAGGGGAGTCACTGAAGCTTTCTTT. This chain joins TRBV15 and TRBJ1-1; 7 bases line up with TRBD1. The germline CDR1 and CDR2 sequences are LNHNV and YYDKDF (reference sequence). CDR3 length: 15 residues. V trimming: 3 bases; J trimming: 4 bases; junction bases outside the gene matches: 8. Variable domain in full (rest from reference TRBV15 and TRBJ1-1): DAMVIQNPRYQVTQFGKPVTLSCSQTLNHNVMYWYQQKSSQAPKLLFHYYDKDFNNEADTPDNFQSRRPNTSFCFLDIRSPGLGDTAMYLCATSSRHRGVTEAFFGQGTRLTVV.

The chain has TRBV28 and TRBJ2-2, with TRBD2 identical over 7 bases. CDR1 is MDHEN and CDR2 is SYDVKM in the germline V gene. V dropped 10 bases and J dropped 2; count of bases not matched to a gene: 10. The CDR3 loop spans 15 amino acids. CDR3 amino acids: CATHRGGGNTGELFF. DNA for the CDR3: TGTGCCACCCACCGCGGCGGGGGTAACACCGGGGAGCTGTTTTTT.

The chain couples TRBV4-1 to TRBJ2-7, with 9 nucleotides matching TRBD2. CDR1 and CDR2 (germline): MGHRA, YSYEKL. The CDR3 contains 16 residues. J was trimmed by 7 bases and V by 4 bases; bases with no gene match: 14. CDR3 sequence (DNA): TGCGCCAGCAGCCCGGGACTAGCCCTGCGGAGGGGAGAGCAGTACTTC. Its translation: CASSPGLALRRGEQYF.

This chain links TRBV10-3 with TRBJ2-1, with D tentatively TRBD1 (5 bases). Trimming cost V 5 bases and J 8 bases, with 13 bases left between them. CDR3 size: 13 residues. Germline-derived CDR1 and CDR2 are ENHRY and SYGVKD. CDR3 nucleotides: TGTGCCATCAGTCTCCAGGGTGTGGATGAGCAGTTCTTC. This encodes CAISLQGVDEQFF.

The chain has TRBV30 and TRBJ1-6; tentatively, D is TRBD1 (5 bases). V lost 2 bases, J lost 7 bases, and 15 bases lay in between. The germline gives CDR1 GTSNPN, CDR2 SVGIG (reference sequence). The CDR3 is made up of 15 amino acids. This CDR3 is CAWSLGAERNSPLHF. The CDR3 DNA is TGTGCCTGGAGTTTAGGGGCAGAACGCAATTCACCCCTCCACTTT.

This clone was seen more than once but under ten times. This rearrangement joins TRBV7-9 to TRBJ2-7; unclear D gene. Trimming cost V 5 bases and J 5 bases, with 13 bases left between them. This CDR3 region has 13 residues. Germline lookup yields CDR1 SEHNR and CDR2 FQNEAQ (reference sequence). CDR3 in DNA: TGTGCCAGCAGCCCTAGAGGCATCCACGAGCAGTACTTC. It translates to CASSPRGIHEQYF.

V gene TRBV19 combines with J gene TRBJ2-7, with 15 bases lining up with TRBD2. The germline V gene encodes CDR1 LNHDA and CDR2 SQIVND (reference sequence). The CDR3 length is 15 residues. V gave up 5 bases and J gave up 5 bases; unmatched junction bases: 4. For the CDR3, the DNA is TGTGCCAGTAGTCCAGGGACTAGCGGGAGGAACGAGCAGTACTTC. Its protein is CASSPGTSGRNEQYF.

The chain carries TRBV5-1 and TRBJ2-3, with TRBD2 identical over 8 bases. The CDR3 runs 16 residues. V lost 4 bases and J lost 2; bases outside the gene matches: 9. Germline CDR1 and CDR2: SGHRS and YFSETQ. CDR3 DNA: TGCGCCAGCAGCCCGGGGGGGGCTCCTTTCACAGATACGCAGTATTTT. This codes for CASSPGGAPFTDTQYF.

The chain has TRBV27 and TRBJ2-5; TRBD1 aligns across 7 bases. In germline, CDR1 is MNHEY, CDR2 SMNVEV (reference sequence). Trimming took 5 bases from V and 1 from J; bases not matched to a gene: 4. The CDR3 covers 14 residues. The CDR3 nucleotides read TGTGCCAGCAGTCTCCGGGACAGCCAAGAGACCCAGTACTTC. This sequence encodes CASSLRDSQETQYF.

This clone was seen more than once but under ten times. The rearrangement uses TRBV5-1 and TRBJ2-5; 7 bases map to TRBD1. The CDR3 length is 13 residues. Trimming took 4 bases from V and 7 from J; bases not matched to a gene: 7. Germline CDR1 SGHRS, CDR2 YFSETQ. The CDR3 coding sequence is TGCGCCAGCAGCACGACAGGGTCATGGACCCAGTACTTC. It encodes CASSTTGSWTQYF.